Detailed here is one TCR beta chain. The antigen remains undetermined. The ends were cut back, 0 bases at V and 4 bases at J, with 13 bases in the middle. The CDR3 is made up of 17 amino acids. Germline V gene sequence: CDR1 SGHAT, CDR2 FQNNGV. These data originate in a study of OX40 agonist ivuxolimab in advanced cancers. In the study overall: Ivuxolimab, an agonistic anti-OX40 (CD134) antibody, was given to patients.

Using immunoSEQ multiplex PCR, the repertoire was profiled, and TCRdb retains in-frame clones only, with some absent. This table has roughly 49,000 clones, about 80% appearing once. General study findings and limits: There were, on average, more expanded clones in CD8+ T cells than in CD4+.

The TCR originated in an adult with an advanced solid tumor such as melanoma, head and neck, liver or kidney cancer. Sequenced material: CD4+ or CD8+ T cells sorted from blood, taken in a trial of the OX40 agonist ivuxolimab. This sequence joins TRBV11-2 and TRBJ2-6; possibly TRBD1 for D (5 bases). The CDR3 protein is CASSLDPSGPGANVLTF. The CDR3 bases are TGTGCCAGCAGCTTAGACCCCTCAGGGCCCGGGGCCAACGTCCTGACTTTC.